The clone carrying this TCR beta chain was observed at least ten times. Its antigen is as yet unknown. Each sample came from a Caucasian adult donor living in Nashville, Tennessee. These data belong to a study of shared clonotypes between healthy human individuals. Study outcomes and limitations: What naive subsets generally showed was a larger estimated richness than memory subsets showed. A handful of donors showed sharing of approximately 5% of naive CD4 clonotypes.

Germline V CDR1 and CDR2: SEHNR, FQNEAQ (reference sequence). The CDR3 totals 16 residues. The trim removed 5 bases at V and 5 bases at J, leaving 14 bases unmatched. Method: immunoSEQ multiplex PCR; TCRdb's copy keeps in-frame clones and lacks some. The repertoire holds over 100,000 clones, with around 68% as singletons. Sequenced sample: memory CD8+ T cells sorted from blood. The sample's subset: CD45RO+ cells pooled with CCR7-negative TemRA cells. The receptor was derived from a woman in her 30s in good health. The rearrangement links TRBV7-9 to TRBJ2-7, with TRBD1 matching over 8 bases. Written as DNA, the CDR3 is TGTGCCAGCAGCGTTCTTGGGACAGGTTTCCGCCACGAGCAGTACTTC. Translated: CASSVLGTGFRHEQYF.